This is a list of T cell receptor beta chains from one sample in a study of control samples from healthy donors and cancer patients. Assay used: immunoSEQ multiplex PCR; TCRdb lists only in-frame clones, some missing. The sample records roughly 220,000 clones, around 94% being singletons. Sequenced: blood. The receptors here all came from a man aged 50 to 60 in good health. The CDR3 runs from the conserved cysteine through the conserved F or W. D genes are given only for firm matches. A row's size may be missing; if present it is once, few, many or a size class.

V gene,D gene,clone size,J gene,CDR3 protein,CDR3 DNA
TRBV7-2,TRBD2,NA,TRBJ2-3,CASSKYRLAGGSGTDTQYF,TGTGCCAGCAGCAAATACCGACTAGCGGGGGGATCAGGAACAGATACGCAGTATTTT
TRBV6-6,NA,NA,TRBJ1-6,CASSYSSSPGSPLHF,TGTGCCAGCAGTTACTCATCTAGCCCCGGTTCACCCCTCCACTTT
TRBV24-1,TRBD1,NA,TRBJ2-2,CATSDFGQGARTGELFF,TGTGCCACCAGTGATTTCGGCCAGGGGGCGCGCACCGGGGAGCTGTTTTTT
TRBV5-1,NA,once,TRBJ2-6,CASSQGTGANVLTF,TGCGCCAGTTCACAGGGTACCGGGGCCAACGTCCTGACTTTC
TRBV29-1,NA,NA,TRBJ1-2,CSVERQGTSYGYTF,TGCAGCGTTGAAAGGCAGGGGACTAGCTATGGCTACACCTTC
TRBV2,TRBD1,NA,TRBJ1-6,CASSDGTGNSPLHF,TGTGCCAGCTCGGACGGGACAGGCAATTCACCCCTCCACTTT
TRBV11-2,NA,NA,TRBJ1-1,CASSLGRNTEAFF,TGTGCCAGCAGCTTAGGCCGGAACACTGAAGCTTTCTTT
TRBV5-1,NA,once,TRBJ1-1,CASATVGGSDTEAFF,TGCGCCAGCGCTACGGTCGGAGGGTCGGACACTGAAGCTTTCTTT
TRBV7-9,TRBD2,NA,TRBJ2-5,CASSLVGRLAGGKQETQYF,TGTGCCAGCAGCTTAGTTGGTCGGCTAGCGGGGGGTAAACAAGAGACCCAGTACTTC
TRBV18,TRBD1,once,TRBJ1-1,CASSPGDRGTEAFF,TGTGCCAGCTCACCGGGAGACAGGGGGACTGAAGCTTTCTTT
TRBV10-3,NA,NA,TRBJ1-2,CAISDPRWMEHGYTF,TGTGCCATCAGTGACCCGCGGTGGATGGAGCATGGCTACACCTTC